These 24 T cell receptor beta chains share one sample of origin, sequenced in a study of blood T cell repertoires in COVID-19 (dated by TCRdb to the early 2020s). Library generation was performed with the immunoSEQ multiplex PCR assay. TCRdb carries this immuneACCESS record with in-frame sequences only. Its versions omit some clonotypes, under half of them owing to an unresolved V gene in the studies checked, with the rest unexplained. The sample table lists about 220,000 clones, 75% to 90% of them with a count of one. Together, the top ten hold 3.5% of the sample. What was sequenced was PBMCs or T cells enriched from blood (not recorded which). These receptors all stem from a woman aged 18-35 years in a cohort exposed to, infected with or recovered from COVID-19 (not recorded which).

The rearrangement links TRBV2 to TRBJ2-5, with 8 nucleotides matching TRBD2. In germline, CDR1 is SNHLY, CDR2 FYNNEI. This CDR3 has 16 amino acids. With 2 bases clipped from V and 1 base from J, the junction kept 6 bases outside the gene matches. CDR3 DNA: TGTGCCAGCAGTGAATGGGCGGGAGGCCTCCAAGAGACCCAGTACTTC. Amino acid sequence: CASSEWAGGLQETQYF. Full variable domain (remainder filled in from reference TRBV2 and TRBJ2-5): EPEVTQTPSHQVTQMGQEVILRCVPISNHLYFYWYRQILGQKVEFLVSFYNNEISEKSEIFDDQFSVERPDGSNFTLKIRSTKLEDSAMYFCASSEWAGGLQETQYFGPGTRLLVL.

The V gene is TRBV2, the J gene TRBJ2-1, with 11 bases matching TRBD2. J gave up 7 bases and V 5 bases, and 7 bases lay outside the gene matches. CDR1 is SNHLY, CDR2 FYNNEI, per germline. The CDR3 extends over 15 amino acids. The CDR3 region is CASSLAGGIWNEQFF. The CDR3 DNA reads TGTGCCAGCAGTTTAGCGGGGGGGATTTGGAATGAGCAGTTCTTC.

The rearrangement joins TRBV19 to TRBJ1-1; TRBD1 agrees at 9 bases. The CDR3 consists of 16 residues. Trimming cost V 4 bases and J 2 bases; bases outside gene matches: 8. Germline V lookup: CDR1 LNHDA, CDR2 SQIVND (reference sequence). CDR3 nucleotide sequence: TGTGCCAGTAGTACCCTGACAGGGGGGGTCAACACTGAAGCTTTCTTT. Its translation is CASSTLTGGVNTEAFF.

V gene TRBV27 combines with J gene TRBJ1-2, with 7 bases aligning to TRBD1. Trimming at V came to 3 bases and at J to 3 bases, leaving 13 bases not matched to a gene. The CDR3 covers 17 residues. Germline CDR1 and CDR2: MNHEY and SMNVEV (reference sequence). In DNA, the CDR3 is TGTGCCAGCAGTTTGGGAGTCGGAGGGGGCAAGGACTATGGCTACACCTTC. As protein: CASSLGVGGGKDYGYTF.

This clone showed up just a few times. The CDR3 here is CASSLSSYYTEAFF. The CDR3 coding sequence is TGCGCCAGCAGCTTGTCCAGCTACTATACTGAAGCTTTCTTT. The chain recombines TRBV5-1 with TRBJ1-1; D remains ambiguous. This CDR3 is 14 amino acids long. The V and J ends lost 1 base and 5 bases respectively, with 12 bases between them. From germline, CDR1 is SGHRS and CDR2 YFSETQ.

V usage is TRBV7-3 and J usage is TRBJ2-7, with 10 bases that match TRBD2. The J segment lost 7 bases and the V segment lost 8 bases, leaving 11 bases of the junction unmatched. Per the germline V gene, CDR1 is SGHTA and CDR2 is FQGTGA. The CDR3 consists of 14 residues. The CDR3 DNA reads as TGTGCCAGCCAGAGGCTAGCGGGGGTTGGGGAGCAGTACTTC. Translating gives CASQRLAGVGEQYF.

The gene calls are TRBV7-3 and TRBJ1-3, with unresolved D. CDR3 length equals 11 residues. Germline assignment: CDR1 SGHTA and CDR2 FQGTGA. Trimming took 5 bases from V and 4 from J, leaving 3 bases between them. The CDR3 loop reads CASSQGNTIYF. The CDR3 DNA reads as TGTGCCAGCAGCCAGGGAAACACCATATATTTT.

This clone has only a few counts. The chain is built from TRBV7-9 and TRBJ1-1; D not resolved. The CDR3 sequence is 12 residues long. The germline gives CDR1 SEHNR, CDR2 FQNEAQ (reference sequence). V lost 3 bases, J lost 5 bases, and 7 bases lay in between. In DNA, the CDR3 is TGTGCCAGCAGCTTCTCGGAGACTGAAGCTTTCTTT. Translating gives CASSFSETEAFF.

In this sample, this clone turned up once. The chain carries TRBV6-5 and TRBJ1-5, with unresolved D. V lost 4 bases, J lost 5 bases, and 15 bases lay in between. This CDR3 spans 15 amino acids. CDR1 and CDR2 from the germline V gene are MNHEY and SVGAGI. The DNA of the CDR3 is TGTGCCAGCAGTTTGGAGGGCTACCCCGATCAGCCCCAGCATTTT. This codes for CASSLEGYPDQPQHF.

In DNA, the CDR3 is TGTGCCAGCAGCGTAGGAGGGTCCGGGGAGTATGGCTACACCTTC. It yields the protein CASSVGGSGEYGYTF. The rearrangement links TRBV9 to TRBJ1-2; no reliable D call. The CDR3 extends over 15 amino acids. From germline, CDR1 is SGDLS and CDR2 YYNGEE. Trimming shortened V by 0 bases and J by 5 bases, and 14 bases separated the two germline ends.

In this sample, this clone turned up once. The chain carries TRBV27 and TRBJ2-7; TRBD2 aligns across 8 bases. This CDR3 region has 14 residues. The ends lost 5 bases at V and 3 bases at J; junction bases unmatched: 6. CDR1 and CDR2 from the germline V gene are MNHEY and SMNVEV (reference sequence). The CDR3 DNA is TGTGCCAGCAGTACCAGCGGGAGTCGCTACGAGCAGTACTTC. It codes for CASSTSGSRYEQYF.

The DNA for the CDR3 is TGTGCCAGCACCCGGGACAACTCCTACAATGAGCAGTTCTTC. This sequence encodes CASTRDNSYNEQFF. The chain joins TRBV2 to TRBJ2-1; perhaps TRBD1 as D (6 bases). The CDR3 is made up of 14 amino acids. The germline V and J ends were trimmed by 7 bases and 0 bases, with 10 bases remaining between them. Looked up from germline, CDR1 is SNHLY and CDR2 is FYNNEI.

V and J are TRBV6-5 and TRBJ2-2; D is unresolved. Germline values: CDR1 MNHEY, CDR2 SVGAGI. The CDR3 is made up of 15 amino acids. CDR3 in amino acids: CASSLTKTLTGELFF. The DNA for the CDR3 is TGTGCTTCTTCGTTGACAAAGACCCTCACCGGGGAGCTGTTTTTT.

V is TRBV19 and J is TRBJ2-5; perhaps TRBD1 as D (6 bases). The V end was cut by 4 bases, the J end by 5 bases, with 8 bases between. CDR3 size: 12 residues. Germline CDR1 is LNHDA and CDR2 is SQIVND (reference sequence). DNA of the CDR3: TGTGCCAGTAGTAGAGGACAGGAGACCCAGTACTTC. This sequence encodes CASSRGQETQYF.

The V gene is TRBV2, the J gene TRBJ1-1; TRBD1 aligns across 8 bases. The CDR3 consists of 13 residues. Trimming removed 1 base from V and 9 bases from J; junction bases left unmatched: 4. Germline assignment: CDR1 SNHLY and CDR2 FYNNEI. In DNA form, the CDR3 reads TGTGCCAGCAGTGAAGGGACAGGGTGGCAAGCTTTCTTT. It specifies CASSEGTGWQAFF.

The V and J genes are TRBV3-1 (or the pseudogene TRBV3-2) and TRBJ2-7; 8 nucleotides align to TRBD1. The CDR3 consists of 14 residues. V was pared by 4 bases and J by 4 bases, with 6 bases of the junction left unmatched. In germline, CDR1 is LGHDT, CDR2 YNNKEL (reference sequence). The CDR3 bases are TGTGCCAGCAGCCTTTACAGGGGGAAATACGAGCAGTACTTC. Translated: CASSLYRGKYEQYF.

V usage is TRBV5-4 and J usage is TRBJ2-1; 8 nucleotides match TRBD2. Germline V gene data show CDR1 as SGHNT and CDR2 as YYREEE (reference sequence). The junction had 16 bases not matched to a gene; V was cut back by 4 bases and J by 4 bases. The CDR3 loop spans 18 amino acids. CDR3 sequence reads: CASSPPLRGGLSYNEQFF. CDR3 DNA sequence: TGTGCCAGCAGCCCTCCTCTACGGGGGGGATTATCTTACAATGAGCAGTTCTTC.

J is TRBJ2-7 and V is TRBV7-9; a weak D match, TRBD2 (5 bases). CDR1 SEHNR and CDR2 FQNEAQ come from the germline V gene (reference sequence). The CDR3 is 14 residues long. V lost 7 bases to trimming and J lost 2 bases, with 15 bases between them. The chain's CDR3 is CASTPRGPTYEQYF. The CDR3 DNA sequence: TGTGCCAGCACCCCCCGAGGGCCGACCTACGAGCAGTACTTC.

This chain uses TRBV15 with TRBJ1-1; D is unresolved. Looked up from germline, CDR1 is LNHNV and CDR2 is YYDKDF (reference sequence). V was cut by 7 bases and J by 4 bases, with 13 bases left in between. This CDR3 has 13 residues. CDR3 sequence reads: CATTHDRSTEAFF. As DNA, the CDR3 is TGTGCCACCACCCACGATCGGAGCACTGAAGCTTTCTTT.

The chain recombines TRBV29-1 with TRBJ1-3, with 8 bases matching TRBD1. Germline V gene lookup returns CDR1 SQVTM and CDR2 ANQGSEA. This CDR3 comprises 12 residues. The junction had 2 bases not matched to a gene; V was cut back by 7 bases and J by 3 bases. The CDR3 bases are TGCAGCGCAGGGGGCGTTGGAAACACCATATATTTT. The encoded protein is CSAGGVGNTIYF. Based on the CDR3 plus reference TRBV29-1 and TRBJ1-3, the full variable domain is SAVISQKPSRDICQRGTSLTIQCQVDSQVTMMFWYRQQPGQSLTLIATANQGSEATYESGFVIDKFPISRPNLTFSTLTVSNMSPEDSSIYLCSAGGVGNTIYFGEGSWLTVV.

This sequence joins TRBV3-1 (or the pseudogene TRBV3-2) and TRBJ1-1, with 8 bases lining up with TRBD1. CDR3 length: 12 residues. V gave up 1 base and J gave up 8 bases; unmatched junction bases: 0. From germline, CDR1 is LGHDT and CDR2 YNNKEL (reference sequence). CDR3 residues: CASSQGTGEAFF. The CDR3 nucleotides read TGTGCCAGCAGCCAAGGGACAGGGGAAGCTTTCTTT.

The CDR3: CASSTAGGTETQYF. The CDR3 DNA sequence: TGTGCCAGCAGCACGGCGGGAGGGACGGAGACCCAGTACTTC. V gene TRBV5-6 combines with J gene TRBJ2-5; 9 nucleotides align to TRBD2. V dropped 4 bases and J dropped 5; count of bases not matched to a gene: 6. The CDR3 runs to 14 residues. Germline V gene sequence: CDR1 SGHDT, CDR2 YYEEEE.

This clone was observed a handful of times. The rearrangement joins TRBV3-1 (or the pseudogene TRBV3-2) to TRBJ2-2; TRBD2 matches at 7 bases. CDR1 is LGHDT, CDR2 YNNKEL, per germline (reference sequence). This CDR3 contains 15 residues. V dropped 5 bases and J dropped 5; count of bases not matched to a gene: 8. Written as DNA, the CDR3 is TGTGCCAGCAGCTCCAGGCGGGAGAATACCGGGGAGCTGTTTTTT. It specifies CASSSRRENTGELFF.

CDR3 loop: CASSLTGGSTEAFF. The DNA for the CDR3 is TGTGCCAGCAGTCTGACAGGGGGGAGCACTGAAGCTTTCTTT. The chain couples TRBV2 to TRBJ1-1, with 9 bases lining up with TRBD1. Germline lookup yields CDR1 SNHLY and CDR2 FYNNEI. V lost 5 bases to trimming and J lost 4 bases; unmatched junction nucleotides: 5. This CDR3 comprises 14 residues.